These 31 T cell receptor beta chains originate from one sample sequenced in a study of blood T cells in healthy people across ages. PCR was performed a second time for about 7 to 11 cycles using a sample-barcoded 5' primer and a J-beta primer mix. TCRdb re-called the 5' RACE reads with MiXCR, one entry per CDR3 protein. The data show hundreds of thousands of distinct CDR3 sequences, about 51% seen once. Sequencing input: blood. These receptors all come from a woman over 75 in good health.

The chain recombines TRBV20-1 with TRBJ1-6, with a possible D match to TRBD1 (5 bases). There are 13 residues in the CDR3. V lost 0 bases and J 12 bases, leaving 12 bases between the germline ends. Per germline, CDR1 DFQATT and CDR2 SNEGSKA (reference sequence). CDR3 coding DNA: TGCAGTGCTAGAGACCCCCTGACAGAACCCCTCCACTTT. This codes for CSARDPLTEPLHF.

The rearrangement uses TRBV13 and TRBJ2-7; TRBD1 matches at 10 bases. Trimming cost V 3 bases and J 3 bases; bases outside gene matches: 5. Germline values: CDR1 PRHDT, CDR2 FYEKMQ (reference sequence). This CDR3 has 15 residues. CDR3 bases: TGTGCCAGCAGCTTTCGGGACAGGGGCGGCTACGAGCAGTACTTC. Residues: CASSFRDRGGYEQYF.

This chain links TRBV7-9 with TRBJ2-7, with unresolved D. The CDR3 runs 12 residues. Trimming shortened V by 8 bases and J by 7 bases, and 15 bases separated the two germline ends. Germline values: CDR1 SEHNR, CDR2 FQNEAQ (reference sequence). CDR3 DNA: TGTGCCAGCCGGTTGCTAGACCATGAGCAGTACTTC. It encodes CASRLLDHEQYF.

The rearrangement joins TRBV4-3 to TRBJ2-3; tentative D call: TRBD2 (6 bases). Germline V gene lookup returns CDR1 LGHNA and CDR2 YSLEER. CDR3 length: 16 amino acids. V dropped 3 bases and J dropped 7 bases, with 20 bases sitting between them. CDR3 residues: CASSHRRDWGQNTQYF. CDR3 sequence (DNA): TGCGCCAGCAGCCACCGCCGGGACTGGGGTCAGAATACGCAGTATTTT.

The rearrangement uses TRBV28 and TRBJ2-3, with 11 bases that match TRBD2. The CDR3 covers 17 residues. CDR1 MDHEN and CDR2 SYDVKM come from the germline V gene. The ends lost 10 bases at V and 5 bases at J; junction bases unmatched: 17. The CDR3 reads CATSRPSSGGRGDTQYF. The CDR3 DNA is TGTGCCACCTCACGTCCCTCTAGCGGGGGGCGGGGAGATACGCAGTATTTT.

This clonotype was seen ten or more times. The chain employs TRBV20-1 and TRBJ2-1; unclear D gene. V dropped 5 bases and J dropped 2 bases, with 13 bases sitting between them. This CDR3 has 14 residues. CDR1 is DFQATT and CDR2 is SNEGSKA in the germline V gene (reference sequence). The CDR3 DNA reads TGCAGTGCTCCCTGGCGGCCGCCCTACAATGAGCAGTTCTTC. The encoded protein is CSAPWRPPYNEQFF.

A few counts support this clonotype. This chain connects TRBV5-1 to TRBJ2-2; 7 bases map to TRBD1. This CDR3 is built from 15 residues. V lost 7 bases, J lost 1 base, and 7 bases stayed unmatched. The V gene's germline CDR1 is SGHRS and CDR2 YFSETQ. This CDR3 reads CASGGRTGNTGELFF. In DNA, the CDR3 is TGCGCCAGCGGCGGACGGACAGGGAACACCGGGGAGCTGTTTTTT.

The V call is TRBV12-3 or TRBV12-4, the J call TRBJ1-2; D ambiguous. V gave up 4 bases and J gave up 5 bases, with 8 bases separating them. This CDR3 contains 12 residues. CDR3 protein: CASSSSGYGYTF. The DNA of the CDR3 is TGTGCCAGCAGTTCCAGCGGGTATGGCTACACCTTC.

The chain has TRBV12-3 or TRBV12-4 and TRBJ2-3; D gene unclear. This CDR3 comprises 21 residues. The V end lost 1 base, the J end lost 0 bases, and 26 bases lay between the germline ends. The CDR3 region is CASSLDLSGGNGATSTDTQYF. CDR3 coding DNA: TGTGCCAGCAGTTTAGACCTTTCCGGCGGCAACGGAGCCACTAGCACAGATACGCAGTATTTT.

Note on this clonotype: A much more abundant neighbour one base away suggests this may be a read error. This chain links TRBV4-2 with TRBJ2-1; the D is unclear. The J call may be wrong; the DNA end is better matched by TRBJ2-7. Germline CDR1 LGHNA, CDR2 YNFKEQ. CDR3 length: 12 residues. DNA for the CDR3: TGTGCCAGCAGCCAAGATGGACCAGAGCAGTACTTC. This codes for CASSQDGPEQYF.

About this clonotype: A much larger clone lies a single base off, so this may be a read error. The J gene is TRBJ2-1, the V gene TRBV14; D may be TRBD1 (6 bases). CDR1 and CDR2 from the germline V gene are SGHDN and FVKESK. CDR3 length: 17 amino acids. CDR3 loop: CAGSQSMGAWSYNEQFF. Here the CDR3 DNA reads TGTGCCGGCAGCCAGTCGATGGGGGCCTGGTCCTACAATGAGCAGTTCTTC.

The chain employs TRBV30 and TRBJ2-1; 7 bases are shared with TRBD2. Germline V gene data show CDR1 as GTSNPN and CDR2 as SVGIG (reference sequence). The CDR3 has 16 amino acids. The V gene end was trimmed by 0 bases and the J gene end by 4 bases; junction bases not matched to a gene: 9. CDR3: CAWSVQPSGFYNEQFF. DNA for the CDR3: TGTGCCTGGAGTGTACAACCTAGCGGCTTTTACAATGAGCAGTTCTTC.

The chain recombines TRBV20-1 with TRBJ1-2; no definite D call. The CDR3 loop spans 10 amino acids. Germline V gives CDR1 DFQATT, CDR2 SNEGSKA (reference sequence). Trimming stripped 5 bases from V and 7 bases from J, with 8 bases between. CDR3 protein: CSAPPSGYTF. CDR3 DNA: TGCAGTGCTCCACCCAGTGGCTACACCTTC.

The gene calls are TRBV11-2 and TRBJ2-1; 12 bases align to TRBD2. Trimming took 3 bases from V and 6 from J; bases not matched to a gene: 6. The CDR3 totals 16 residues. Germline lookup yields CDR1 SGHAT and CDR2 FQNNGV. In nucleotides, the CDR3 is TGTGCCAGCAGCTTCCCTAGCGGGGGGGCCCTCAATGAGCAGTTCTTC. Translating it yields CASSFPSGGALNEQFF. Together with reference TRBV11-2 and TRBJ2-1, the CDR3 gives the full variable domain: EAGVAQSPRYKIIEKRQSVAFWCNPISGHATLYWYQQILGQGPKLLIQFQNNGVVDDSQLPKDRFSAERLKGVDSTLKIQPAKLEDSAVYLCASSFPSGGALNEQFFGPGTRLTVL.

This clonotype was observed a few times. This chain uses TRBV7-9 with TRBJ1-1; D not certain. CDR1 is SEHNR, CDR2 FQNEAQ, per germline (reference sequence). Trimming took 3 bases from V and 3 from J, leaving 11 bases between them. This CDR3 comprises 14 residues. CDR3 sequence: CASSFDIQYTEAFF. The CDR3 DNA is TGTGCCAGCAGCTTCGACATCCAGTACACTGAAGCTTTCTTT.

The V call is TRBV9, the J call TRBJ1-5; unclear D gene. CDR3 length equals 15 residues. CDR1 and CDR2 (germline): SGDLS, YYNGEE. Trimming pared 0 bases from V and 3 bases from J, leaving 10 bases between. CDR3 DNA: TGTGCCAGCAGCGTAGGAGGGAGTAACAATCAGCCCCAGCATTTT. Translating gives CASSVGGSNNQPQHF.

In the case of this clonotype: Its ends do not fully match the called genes, so a read error is possible. The chain couples TRBV20-1 to TRBJ1-2; a possible D gene is TRBD1 (5 bases). The CDR3 runs to 12 residues. Germline CDR1 and CDR2: DFQATT and SNEGSKA (reference sequence). This CDR3 reads CSPWGPVYGYTF. CDR3 coding DNA: TGTAGCCCCTGGGGCCCCGTTTATGGCTACACCTTC.

The chain couples TRBV28 to TRBJ2-2; 10 nucleotides agree with TRBD1. CDR1 and CDR2 from the germline V gene are MDHEN and SYDVKM. CDR3 length equals 16 residues. J lost 4 bases, V lost 5 bases, and 7 bases had no gene match. The CDR3 sequence: CASSLDRGRFTGELFF. CDR3 nucleotides: TGTGCCAGCAGTCTCGACAGGGGGCGCTTCACCGGGGAGCTGTTTTTT.

The V call is TRBV20-1, the J call TRBJ2-6; TRBD2 agrees at 9 bases. Germline CDR1 is DFQATT and CDR2 is SNEGSKA (reference sequence). This CDR3 has 15 amino acids. V dropped 2 bases and J dropped 7; count of bases not matched to a gene: 6. This chain's CDR3 is CSARILAGTANVLTF. The CDR3 DNA reads as TGCAGTGCTAGAATTCTAGCGGGGACAGCCAACGTCCTGACTTTC.

The chain uses TRBV7-8 and TRBJ1-5; D is perhaps TRBD1 (5 bases). The CDR3 runs 13 residues. The germline gives CDR1 SGHVS, CDR2 FQNEAQ. Trimming cost V 3 bases and J 7 bases, with 10 bases left between them. The CDR3 nucleotides read TGTGCCAGCAGCTTGGGGCAGGTACAGCCCCAGCATTTT. Its translation: CASSLGQVQPQHF.

The rearrangement uses TRBV28 and TRBJ1-2; 9 bases align to TRBD1. The germline gives CDR1 MDHEN, CDR2 SYDVKM. This CDR3 has 12 amino acids. J was trimmed by 8 bases and V by 8 bases; bases with no gene match: 6. CDR3 region: CASGRTGVGYTF. The CDR3 DNA reads as TGTGCCAGCGGTAGGACAGGGGTCGGCTACACCTTC.

The chain has TRBV12-3 or TRBV12-4 and TRBJ2-5, with no clear D. The CDR3 runs to 14 residues. Trimming stripped 6 bases from V and 4 bases from J, with 15 bases between. This CDR3 is CASSRRPKGETQYF. CDR3 nucleotide sequence: TGTGCCAGCAGCAGAAGACCGAAGGGAGAGACCCAGTACTTC.

With respect to this clonotype: At one boundary the junction diverges from the germline segment, which might be a read error. V usage is TRBV19 and J usage is TRBJ1-1, with TRBD1 matching over 7 bases. The CDR3 is made up of 15 amino acids. Germline lookup yields CDR1 LNHDA and CDR2 SQIVND (reference sequence). The CDR3 loop reads CASSKRGQLNSEAFF. In nucleotides, the CDR3 is TGTGCCAGTAGTAAGCGGGGACAGTTGAACAGTGAAGCTTTCTTT.

Ten or more counts support this clonotype. This chain uses TRBV27 with TRBJ2-7, with 9 bases identical to TRBD2. This CDR3 region has 15 residues. V lost 4 bases and J lost 5; bases outside the gene matches: 9. Germline V gene sequence: CDR1 MNHEY, CDR2 SMNVEV (reference sequence). The DNA of the CDR3 is TGTGCCAGCAGTTACCAAGCGGGAGGCTTCCACGAGCAGTACTTC. Protein: CASSYQAGGFHEQYF.

This clonotype was detected many times. The chain combines TRBV4-2 with TRBJ2-1; TRBD2 matches 12 bases. Trimming cost V 0 bases and J 7 bases; bases outside gene matches: 7. CDR3 size: 17 residues. In germline, CDR1 is LGHNA, CDR2 YNFKEQ. In DNA form, the CDR3 reads TGTGCCAGCAGCCAAGAGCCTAGCGGGAGGGCCTCGAATGAGCAGTTCTTC. This gives the protein CASSQEPSGRASNEQFF.

This clonotype appeared a few times. The J gene is TRBJ1-1, the V gene TRBV7-9, with no clear D. CDR3 length: 13 amino acids. The germline V and J ends were trimmed by 5 bases and 4 bases, with 11 bases remaining between them. The germline V gene encodes CDR1 SEHNR and CDR2 FQNEAQ (reference sequence). CDR3 in amino acids: CASSPRLATEAFF. DNA for the CDR3: TGTGCCAGCAGCCCCCGGTTGGCCACTGAAGCTTTCTTT.

The gene calls are TRBV29-1 and TRBJ1-4, with D unresolved. There are 15 residues in the CDR3. Trimming took 5 bases from V and 0 from J, leaving 13 bases between them. The germline V gene encodes CDR1 SQVTM and CDR2 ANQGSEA. DNA for the CDR3: TGCAGCGTTCCCCCCGAGGCTGCAACTAATGAAAAACTGTTTTTT. This gives the protein CSVPPEAATNEKLFF.

This clonotype was observed a handful of times. The chain joins TRBV2 to TRBJ1-5; 7 bases map to TRBD1. Germline V gives CDR1 SNHLY, CDR2 FYNNEI. The CDR3 loop spans 15 amino acids. V lost 5 bases, J lost 2 bases, and 6 bases stayed unmatched. The CDR3 DNA sequence: TGTGCCAGCAGTCGACAGGGAGCCCGCAATCAGCCCCAGCATTTT. The encoded protein is CASSRQGARNQPQHF.

The rearrangement links TRBV28 to TRBJ2-2; 8 bases fit TRBD1. Per germline, CDR1 MDHEN and CDR2 SYDVKM. The ends lost 2 bases at V and 0 bases at J; junction bases unmatched: 5. The CDR3 has 17 residues. For the CDR3, the DNA is TGTGCCAGCAGTTTACCAGGACAGGGAGCGAACACCGGGGAGCTGTTTTTT. It specifies CASSLPGQGANTGELFF. The full variable domain, rest sourced from reference TRBV28 and TRBJ2-2, is DVKVTQSSRYLVKRTGEKVFLECVQDMDHENMFWYRQDPGLGLRLIYFSYDVKMKEKGDIPEGYSVSREKKERFSLILESASTNQTSMYLCASSLPGQGANTGELFFGEGSRLTVL.

The J gene is TRBJ2-5, the V gene TRBV29-1; no firm D call. The DNA end favors TRBJ2-7, so the J call may be wrong. The CDR3 consists of 11 residues. Germline assignment: CDR1 SQVTM and CDR2 ANQGSEA. CDR3 residues: CSVEAAYEQYF. The CDR3 DNA sequence: TGCAGCGTTGAGGCAGCCTACGAGCAGTACTTC.

This chain connects TRBV25-1 to TRBJ2-5; 15 bases line up with TRBD2. V dropped 5 bases and J dropped 0; count of bases not matched to a gene: 7. The CDR3 has 18 residues. CDR1 and CDR2 from the germline V gene are MGHDK and SYGVNS. CDR3 DNA: TGTGCCAGCAGTCAGGGACTAGCGGGGGGCGCGTACCAAGAGACCCAGTACTTC. It encodes CASSQGLAGGAYQETQYF.